These T cell receptor beta chains were read from a single sample in a study of human T cells and chemical hapten exposure. One entry per CDR3 protein results from TCRdb running MiXCR on the RACE reads. The sample has nearly 110,000 distinct CDR3 sequences, roughly 12% seen once. The specimen was whole blood, collected in connection with sensitization to the hapten diphenylcyclopropenone (DPC). Receptor source: a woman aged 50 to 65 with alopecia areata. Some clones in this sample may be carry-over from other donors' samples. CDR3s include the opening cysteine and the closing phenylalanine or tryptophan.

J gene,CDR3 length,V gene,CDR3 protein
TRBJ2-1,16,TRBV5-1,CASSGDLAPSYNEQFF
TRBJ2-1,17,TRBV6-5,CASSSRMRGSSYNEQFF
TRBJ1-6,12,TRBV20-1,CSARDRASPLHF
TRBJ2-5,16,TRBV6-5,CASSFTPAGLKETQYF
TRBJ2-7,11,TRBV28,CASTDRAVQYF
TRBJ2-7,15,TRBV4-2,CASSPGGLSAYEQYF
TRBJ1-1,13,TRBV29-1,CSVARDQNTEAFF
TRBJ2-2,18,TRBV4-1,CASSQDPFGGSIPGELFF
TRBJ1-1,13,TRBV6-6,CASRSVGNTEAFF
TRBJ2-1,17,TRBV7-6,CASSLTLAGETPNEQFF
TRBJ2-4,14,TRBV11-2,CASSLEQWANIQYF
TRBJ1-2,11,TRBV5-1,CASSLSVGYTF
TRBJ2-7,14,TRBV5-1,CASSWGLASDEQYF
TRBJ2-7,16,TRBV19,CASSTVGGQGFGEQYF
TRBJ2-3,13,TRBV13,CASSSNREDTQYF
TRBJ1-6,14,TRBV12-3/TRBV12-4,CASSPGQPNSPLHF
TRBJ2-3,14,TRBV11-2,CASSLDTSTDTQYF
TRBJ2-3,12,TRBV24-1,CATSDFGPAQYF
TRBJ1-5,15,TRBV18,CASSPGPHSNQPQHF
TRBJ1-1,13,TRBV11-3,CASSLGGGRGAFF
TRBJ2-7,16,TRBV6-5,CASTNVDRDPPYEQYF
TRBJ1-4,16,TRBV12-3/TRBV12-4,CASTAASGYTNEKLFF
TRBJ2-7,14,TRBV9,CASSETGSSYEQYF
TRBJ2-1,11,TRBV7-2,CASSLLNEQFF
TRBJ1-1,12,TRBV11-1,CASSLTTTEAFF
TRBJ1-1,15,TRBV2,CASSPRGTVNTEAFF
TRBJ2-5,14,TRBV7-2,CASSLGARGETQYF
TRBJ2-7,13,TRBV6-2/TRBV6-3,CASRTDRVSEQYF
TRBJ2-1,11,TRBV7-2,CASSQVRGPTF
TRBJ1-6,18,TRBV20-1,CSARGSGQGASYNSPLHF
TRBJ1-1,13,TRBV29-1,CSVVREKNTEAFF
TRBJ2-1,13,TRBV18,CASSPSRNNEQFF
TRBJ2-7,13,TRBV12-3/TRBV12-4,CASSSRREDEQYF
TRBJ2-3,14,TRBV6-5,CASSYVGRTDTQYF
TRBJ1-2,16,TRBV6-1,CASSGGGSKANYGYTF
TRBJ2-5,12,TRBV2,CARSDSGETQYF
TRBJ2-5,13,TRBV29-1,CSVDTGDQETQYF